This T cell receptor beta chain derives from a study of control samples from healthy donors and cancer patients. The method was immunoSEQ multiplex PCR; TCRdb's version includes in-frame clones alone and lacks a portion of them. The table lists approximately 150,000 clones, nearly 96% of them singletons, with just over 1% in the top ten. Unmatched junction bases numbered 4, after V lost 3 bases and J lost 0 bases. The CDR3 runs 15 residues. The germline gives CDR1 MDHEN, CDR2 SYDVKM. The sample taken for sequencing was blood. This TCR came from a woman under 40 in good health. J is TRBJ2-7 and V is TRBV28, with 8 bases matching TRBD1. In nucleotides, the CDR3 is TGTGCCAGCAGTTTCCAGGGGGCGGGCTCCTACGAGCAGTACTTC. This codes for CASSFQGAGSYEQYF.